Listed below are T cell receptor beta chains from one sample, sequenced in a study of T cell repertoires in cytomegalovirus infection. TCRdb independently ran MiXCR on the reads; one entry per CDR3 protein. The profile shows 900,000 to 950,000 distinct CDR3 sequences, less than 35% of them singletons. The antigens these receptors bind are not known. This specimen was cultured CD8+ T cells from PBMCs, taken from culture after CMV antigen stimulation. Every receptor here comes from a human donor in good health (CMV status not recorded). Some clones in this sample may be carry-over from other donors' samples. CDR3s include the opening cysteine and the closing phenylalanine or tryptophan. The D gene is left open where the match is weak. Clone size is shown for a subset of rows, as once, few, many or a class of expanded clone.

TRBV20-1	14	NA	TRBJ1-5	NA	TGCAGTGCTAGACCCCGGGACTCTCTTTGGCCCCAGCATTTT	CSARPRDSLWPQHF
TRBV27	13	NA	TRBJ1-1	few	TGTGCCAGCAGTTTATCACCGAGCACTGAAGCTTTCTTT	CASSLSPSTEAFF
TRBV7-9	17	TRBD2	TRBJ2-3	NA	TGTGCCAGCAGCGTCATGACTAGCGGGGGGGTGTTAGATACGCAGTATTTT	CASSVMTSGGVLDTQYF
TRBV4-3	14	NA	TRBJ1-2	few	TGCGCCAGCAGCCAAGATGAAGGACAAGGGGGCTACACCTTC	CASSQDEGQGGYTF
TRBV2	13	NA	TRBJ1-1	few	TGTGCCAGCTTACAGGGAAGGGCTTTTGAAGCTTTCTTT	CASLQGRAFEAFF
TRBV7-2	16	TRBD2	TRBJ2-5	many	TGTGCCAGCAGCCCGGGACTAGCGGGGTTTGGGGAGACCCAGTACTTC	CASSPGLAGFGETQYF
TRBV10-2	15	TRBD2	TRBJ2-7	few	TGCGCCACTACACTGGGACTAGCGGGTACCTACGAGCAGTACTTC	CATTLGLAGTYEQYF
TRBV6-2/TRBV6-3	16	TRBD1	TRBJ1-5	NA	TGTGCCAGCAGTTACTACGGCAGGGGGATGGTGCAGCCCCAGCATTTT	CASSYYGRGMVQPQHF
TRBV10-1	16	NA	TRBJ2-7	NA	TGCGCCAGCAGTGACAGAACCCGGGACCTATCCTACGAGCAGTACTTC	CASSDRTRDLSYEQYF
TRBV6-1	18	NA	TRBJ1-5	few	TGTGCCAGCAGTGAAGACCTGAACTACCCTTTCAAAATCAAGCCCCAGCATTTT	CASSEDLNYPFKIKPQHF
TRBV15	19	TRBD2	TRBJ2-2	NA	TGTGCCACCAGCAGAGATCGGCTAGCGGGGGGGCCGGGCACCGGGGAGCTGTTTTTT	CATSRDRLAGGPGTGELFF
TRBV15	18	NA	TRBJ1-1	few	TGTGCCACCAGCAGACAGACCCAGGGCGCATGGCCGGACACTGAAGCTTTCTTT	CATSRQTQGAWPDTEAFF
TRBV7-8	17	TRBD1	TRBJ2-7	many	TGTGCCAGCAGCTTAGCTTTAGGGACAGGGCCTTCCTACGAGCAGTACTTC	CASSLALGTGPSYEQYF
TRBV24-1	14	NA	TRBJ1-2	few	TGTGCCACCAGTGACCCAGGACGGAACTATGGCTACACCTTC	CATSDPGRNYGYTF
TRBV7-9	14	NA	TRBJ2-3	many	TGTGCCAGCAGCTTAAGGTTTAGCACAGATACGCAGTATTTT	CASSLRFSTDTQYF
TRBV6-1	16	NA	TRBJ1-1	NA	TGTGCCAGCAGTGAAGCGCCGCAGGCTGGTGCCACTGAAGCTTTCTTT	CASSEAPQAGATEAFF
TRBV6-1	14	NA	TRBJ1-5	NA	TGTGCCAGCAGTTCCGACAGTCCTAATCAGCCCCAGCATTTT	CASSSDSPNQPQHF
TRBV9	15	TRBD1	TRBJ1-2	NA	TGTGCCAGCAGCGGGAAAGGACAGGGAAACTATGGCTACACCTTC	CASSGKGQGNYGYTF
TRBV28	18	TRBD2	TRBJ2-1	NA	TGTGCCAGCAGCTCCCCTCTCCTAGCGGGGGGGCTTAGCAATGAGCAGTTCTTC	CASSSPLLAGGLSNEQFF
TRBV7-6	15	TRBD1	TRBJ2-3	many	TGTGCCAGCAGCCCGAGACAGGGTGGCACAGATACGCAGTATTTT	CASSPRQGGTDTQYF
TRBV7-9	13	NA	TRBJ1-2	few	TGTGCCAGCAGCTTACCCCAGGACTATGGCTACACCTTC	CASSLPQDYGYTF
TRBV5-4	13	NA	TRBJ2-5	few	TGTGCCAGCAGCGCTGACGAACGGGAGACCCAGTACTTC	CASSADERETQYF
TRBV7-6	15	NA	TRBJ2-5	few	TGTGCCAGCACCGCCCTACGCCAGGGAGAGAAGACCCAGTACTTC	CASTALRQGEKTQYF
TRBV7-2	10	NA	TRBJ1-1	few	TGTGCCAGCAGCCCCCCGGGCCAGTTCTTT	CASSPPGQFF
TRBV7-6	17	TRBD2	TRBJ2-1	few	TGTGCCAGCAGCTTAGTTGCTAGCGGGGGGGCCTGGGATGAGCAGTTCTTC	CASSLVASGGAWDEQFF
TRBV6-1	17	TRBD1	TRBJ1-5	few	TGTGCCAGCAGTGAAGCAGGTTGGACAGGGAGCAATCAGCCCCAGCATTTT	CASSEAGWTGSNQPQHF
TRBV7-2	16	TRBD1	TRBJ1-1	many	TGTGCCAGCAGCCCCCGGGACAGGATCATGAACACTGAAGCTTTCTTT	CASSPRDRIMNTEAFF
TRBV15	16	TRBD1	TRBJ2-1	NA	TGTGCCACCAGCAGACCAGGGACAGGGGGCTACAATGAGCAGTTCTTC	CATSRPGTGGYNEQFF
TRBV6-5	16	NA	TRBJ2-1	NA	TGTGCCAGCAGCATCAGCAGGGGAACGTCCTACAATGAGCAGTTCTTC	CASSISRGTSYNEQFF
TRBV27	16	NA	TRBJ1-2	NA	TGTGCCAGCAGTTTAGAGCAACCGGTGGATCTCTATGGCTACACCTTC	CASSLEQPVDLYGYTF
TRBV4-1	17	TRBD2	TRBJ2-3	NA	TGCGCCAGCAGCCAAGAGGTAGCGGGGGCCCTCACAGATACGCAGTATTTT	CASSQEVAGALTDTQYF
TRBV13	14	NA	TRBJ1-1	NA	TGTGCCAGCAGCTTAGGATATGAACACGCTGAAGCTTTCTTT	CASSLGYEHAEAFF
TRBV7-3	15	NA	TRBJ1-2	NA	TGTGCCAGCAGCTTAGTAGACAGGAGGGAATATGGCTACACCTTC	CASSLVDRREYGYTF
TRBV5-1	15	TRBD2	TRBJ2-1	NA	TGCGCCAGCAGCATCACTAGCGCCTCCTACAATGAGCAGTTCTTC	CASSITSASYNEQFF
TRBV5-4	16	NA	TRBJ2-5	NA	TGTGCCAGCACCGAACGGGGGGCGCTTTCCCAGGAGACCCAGTACTTC	CASTERGALSQETQYF
TRBV11-3	14	TRBD1	TRBJ2-3	NA	TGTGCCAGCAGCGACAGGGAGTACACAGATACGCAGTATTTT	CASSDREYTDTQYF
TRBV5-8	15	TRBD1	TRBJ1-5	many	TGTGCCAGCAGATCAGGACAGGGCTCCAATCAGCCCCAGCATTTT	CASRSGQGSNQPQHF
TRBV29-1	13	TRBD1	TRBJ1-4	NA	TGCAGCGTCGGGACAGGGACGGATGAAAAACTGTTTTTT	CSVGTGTDEKLFF
TRBV7-6	15	NA	TRBJ1-4	NA	TGTGCCAGCAGCTTAGAGGGACAAGACTCTGAAAAACTGTTTTTT	CASSLEGQDSEKLFF
TRBV12-3/TRBV12-4	15	NA	TRBJ2-3	many	TGTGCCAGCAGTCTCTTGGGGCATCTGCGAGCTACGCAGTATTTT	CASSLLGHLRATQYF
TRBV3-1	15	NA	TRBJ1-3	NA	TGTGCCAGCAGCCAAGATCCCCTTATTGGAAACACCATATATTTT	CASSQDPLIGNTIYF
TRBV15	15	TRBD2	TRBJ2-1	NA	TGTGCCACCAGCAGCCTCGGGGGGGCCTACAATGAGCAGTTCTTC	CATSSLGGAYNEQFF
TRBV7-6	14	NA	TRBJ2-2	NA	TGTGTCAGCACCTGGGAACGGAACACCGGGGAGCTGTTTTTT	CVSTWERNTGELFF
TRBV7-4	15	NA	TRBJ2-1	NA	TGTGCCAGCAGCATTACTAGCTTCTCCTACAATGAGCAGTTCTTC	CASSITSFSYNEQFF